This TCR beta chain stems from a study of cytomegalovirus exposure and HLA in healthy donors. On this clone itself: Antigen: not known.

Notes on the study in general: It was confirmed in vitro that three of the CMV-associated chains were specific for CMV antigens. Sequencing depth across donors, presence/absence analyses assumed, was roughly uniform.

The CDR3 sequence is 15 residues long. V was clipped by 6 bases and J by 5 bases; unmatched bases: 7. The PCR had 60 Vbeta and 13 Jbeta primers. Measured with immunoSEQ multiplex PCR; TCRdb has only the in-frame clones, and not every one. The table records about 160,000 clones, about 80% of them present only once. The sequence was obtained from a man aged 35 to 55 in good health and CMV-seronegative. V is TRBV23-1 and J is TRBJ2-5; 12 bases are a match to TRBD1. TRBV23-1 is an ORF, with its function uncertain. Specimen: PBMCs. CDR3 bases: TGCGCCAGCAGCAGCGGGACAGGGGGCAGGGAGACCCAGTACTTC. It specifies CASSSGTGGRETQYF.